This TCR beta chain came from a study of T cell responses to AZD1222 COVID-19 vaccine. In this sample, this clone turned up a few times. Its antigen is undetermined. Study-wide results and limits: Only six people who got AZD1222 tested seropositive at baseline. CD4 TCRs covered the whole spike, strongest at regions 160-218 and 743-854. Compared with day 0, the breadth and depth of the Spike-specific TCR repertoire rose significantly after two doses of AZD1222. Targets within unmutated variant regions were reportedly found for nearly half of spike-specific TCRs.

Here immunoSEQ multiplex PCR was the method, and the copy in TCRdb shows in-frame clones only, minus some. The table has about 170,000 clones, roughly 92% seen once; the top ten hold more than 1.5%. Trimming removed 5 bases at V and 4 bases at J, with 20 bases between. CDR3 size: 16 residues. Germline V lookup: CDR1 SGHNT, CDR2 YYREEE (reference sequence). The source was peripheral blood, collected on day 0 of AZD1222 vaccination. The chain couples TRBV5-4 to TRBJ2-3, with D possibly being TRBD2 (6 bases). This sequence originates from an adult in good health. The CDR3: CASRRTSIGAADTQYF. The CDR3 DNA is TGTGCCAGCAGACGCACTAGCATCGGGGCAGCAGATACGCAGTATTTT.